The clone carrying this TCR beta chain was counted ten times or more. Germline V CDR1 and CDR2: SEHNR, FQNEAQ (reference sequence). CDR3 length: 14 amino acids. The V end was cut by 3 bases, the J end by 5 bases, with 13 bases between. CDR3 and TCR beta VDJ profiling relied on genomic DNA as the template. TCRdb analysed the reads with MiXCR anew, one entry per CDR3 protein. The table has about 150,000 distinct CDR3 sequences, 40% to 45% seen once; the top ten hold roughly 8.4%. This specimen comes from a study of CD8+CD57+ T cells in acquired aplastic anemia. The source of this sequence is a human donor in good health, serving as a control. The V gene is TRBV7-9, the J gene TRBJ2-5, with a tentative D call TRBD1 (5 bases). Sequenced material: sorted CD4+, CD8+, or CD8+CD57+ T cells (not recorded which) from PBMCs. The CDR3: CASSLGQDGETQYF. For the CDR3, the DNA is TGTGCCAGCAGCTTGGGGCAGGACGGGGAGACCCAGTACTTC. The full variable domain, its missing parts supplied by reference TRBV7-9 and TRBJ2-5, is DTGVSQNPRHKITKRGQNVTFRCDPISEHNRLYWYRQTLGQGPEFLTYFQNEAQLEKSRLLSDRFSAERPKGSFSTLEIQRTEQGDSAMYLCASSLGQDGETQYFGPGTRLLVL.